What follows are 20 T cell receptor beta chains derived from one specimen sequenced in a study of shared clonotypes between healthy human individuals. Cells designated naive CD8 were CD45RO-negative and were positively selected for CCR7, with terminally differentiated effector memory CD45RA+ cells excluded. Libraries were prepared by immunoSEQ multiplex PCR; TCRdb keeps only in-frame clonotypes and omits some of them. This sample has approximately 2,000,000 clones, with roughly 95% found just once. The sequenced sample was naive CD8+ T cells from PBMCs. The receptors come from a man in his late teens or twenties in good health. Some clones in this sample may be carry-over from other donors' samples.

The rearrangement links TRBV27 to TRBJ2-5; possible D gene TRBD2, 6 bases. Germline V lookup: CDR1 MNHEY, CDR2 SMNVEV (reference sequence). CDR3 length equals 14 residues. V lost 0 bases to trimming and J lost 1 base, with 6 bases between them. The CDR3: CASSLSGGQETQYF. Written as DNA, the CDR3 is TGTGCCAGCAGTTTATCGGGGGGCCAAGAGACCCAGTACTTC.

The chain is built from TRBV7-8 and TRBJ2-7; tentative D call: TRBD1 (7 bases). V shed 2 bases and J shed 2 bases, with 13 bases lying between them. Per the germline V gene, CDR1 is SGHVS and CDR2 is FQNEAQ. The length of the CDR3 is 15 residues. CDR3 bases: TGTGCCAGCAGCTTAAATCCAGGGGGGACCTACGAGCAGTACTTC. Translation: CASSLNPGGTYEQYF.

This clone was seen a few times. The chain links TRBV7-9 to TRBJ1-1, with TRBD1 identical over 8 bases. CDR1 SEHNR and CDR2 FQNEAQ come from the germline V gene (reference sequence). The CDR3 loop spans 16 amino acids. V lost 2 bases and J lost 0; bases outside the gene matches: 5. CDR3 region: CASSLQEDRVNTEAFF. The CDR3 coding sequence is TGTGCCAGCAGCTTACAAGAGGACAGGGTGAACACTGAAGCTTTCTTT.

V gene TRBV6-1 combines with J gene TRBJ2-7; D may be TRBD1 (6 bases). V dropped 7 bases and J dropped 7 bases, with 14 bases sitting between them. The germline gives CDR1 MNHNS, CDR2 SASEGT. The CDR3 length is 12 residues. CDR3 bases: TGTGCCAGCATTCAAAGGGGGATTGAGCAGTACTTC. This gives the protein CASIQRGIEQYF.

The gene calls are TRBV27 and TRBJ1-1; tentatively, D is TRBD1 (5 bases). The CDR3 extends over 17 amino acids. Germline V gene lookup returns CDR1 MNHEY and CDR2 SMNVEV (reference sequence). V gave up 3 bases and J gave up 3 bases, with 20 bases separating them. CDR3 region: CASSLYSGTRIDTEAFF. Here the CDR3 DNA reads TGTGCCAGCAGTTTGTATTCCGGGACGAGGATCGACACTGAAGCTTTCTTT.

V is TRBV9 and J is TRBJ2-3, with TRBD1 matching over 7 bases. The germline V gene encodes CDR1 SGDLS and CDR2 YYNGEE. This CDR3 is built from 15 residues. V lost 3 bases to trimming and J lost 1 base; unmatched junction nucleotides: 5. CDR3 amino acids: CASSGEGARTDTQYF. The CDR3, as DNA: TGTGCCAGCAGCGGAGAGGGGGCTCGCACAGATACGCAGTATTTT.

The J gene is TRBJ2-1, the V gene TRBV5-1, with no clear D. The CDR3 spans 13 residues. Germline CDR1 reads SGHRS; CDR2 reads YFSETQ. V dropped 2 bases and J dropped 4 bases, with 7 bases sitting between them. The CDR3 bases are TGCGCCAGCAGCTTCACGTCTTACAATGAGCAGTTCTTC. Translated, it gives CASSFTSYNEQFF.

V is TRBV25-1 and J is TRBJ2-7; tentatively, D is TRBD1 (5 bases). Trimming took 4 bases from V and 5 from J, leaving 12 bases between them. Looked up from germline, CDR1 is MGHDK and CDR2 is SYGVNS. CDR3 length equals 13 residues. This chain's CDR3 is CASSAMGQNEQYF. The CDR3 DNA is TGTGCCAGCAGTGCCATGGGGCAAAACGAGCAGTACTTC.

The chain carries TRBV28 and TRBJ2-1; TRBD2 matches at 10 bases. J lost 8 bases, V lost 3 bases, and 10 bases had no gene match. The CDR3 spans 16 residues. CDR1 is MDHEN and CDR2 is SYDVKM in the germline V gene. CDR3 coding DNA: TGTGCCAGCAGTTTGTTGTCTCAGCGGGAGGGAGATGAGCAGTTCTTC. Its protein product is CASSLLSQREGDEQFF.

The rearrangement links TRBV7-9 to TRBJ1-2; D not certain. There are 13 residues in the CDR3. CDR1 is SEHNR, CDR2 FQNEAQ, per germline (reference sequence). Trimming removed 1 base from V and 3 bases from J, with 6 bases in between. The CDR3 bases are TGTGCCAGCAGCTTAGTGGCGTACTATGGCTACACCTTC. It encodes CASSLVAYYGYTF.

This chain connects TRBV4-3 to TRBJ1-4; 7 bases fit TRBD1. Trimming removed 4 bases from V and 5 bases from J; junction bases left unmatched: 7. The CDR3 runs 15 residues. Germline V gene sequence: CDR1 LGHNA, CDR2 YSLEER. This CDR3 is CASSRSRDRNEKLFF. The CDR3 nucleotides are TGCGCCAGCAGCCGTTCCCGGGACAGAAATGAAAAACTGTTTTTT.

V is TRBV7-6 and J is TRBJ1-1, with D unresolved. V lost 4 bases and J 8 bases, leaving 8 bases between the germline ends. Germline V gene sequence: CDR1 SGHVS, CDR2 FNYEAQ. CDR3 length equals 11 residues. CDR3 sequence reads: CASSSPGEAFF. The DNA of the CDR3 is TGTGCCAGCAGCTCCCCAGGCGAAGCTTTCTTT.

This chain joins TRBV28 and TRBJ2-3, with a tentative D call TRBD1 (5 bases). The germline V and J ends were trimmed by 7 bases and 1 base, with 15 bases remaining between them. The CDR3 spans 15 residues. Germline V CDR1 and CDR2: MDHEN, SYDVKM. CDR3 sequence (DNA): TGTGCCAGCACCCCATCCAGGGCCCGCACAGATACGCAGTATTTT. It specifies CASTPSRARTDTQYF.

As regards this clone: Within the sample, other DNA sequences also encode this same CDR3. The rearrangement links TRBV28 to TRBJ1-3; no definite D call. The CDR3 covers 14 residues. V lost 3 bases, J lost 1 base, and 7 bases lay in between. CDR1 and CDR2 from the germline V gene are MDHEN and SYDVKM. The CDR3 region has the DNA TGTGCCAGCAGTTTTCGTGGGTCTGGAAACACCATATATTTT. This codes for CASSFRGSGNTIYF.

The chain joins TRBV27 to TRBJ2-7; 8 nucleotides match TRBD1. The CDR3 is 17 amino acids. V lost 5 bases, J lost 2 bases, and 14 bases stayed unmatched. Looked up from germline, CDR1 is MNHEY and CDR2 is SMNVEV (reference sequence). The CDR3 region is CASSPLTRTGMAYEQYF. The CDR3, as DNA: TGTGCCAGCAGTCCCCTCACCAGGACAGGGATGGCCTACGAGCAGTACTTC.

The chain couples TRBV10-3 to TRBJ1-1; tentative D call: TRBD1 (6 bases). Trimming took off 2 bases at V and 8 bases at J, with 18 bases between the two ends. There are 15 residues in the CDR3. Per the germline V gene, CDR1 is ENHRY and CDR2 is SYGVKD. CDR3 amino acids: CAISEARTGAEEAFF. CDR3 DNA sequence: TGTGCCATCAGTGAGGCCCGGACGGGGGCAGAGGAAGCTTTCTTT.

The rearrangement joins TRBV5-1 to TRBJ2-7, with 9 bases lining up with TRBD2. Trimming removed 2 bases from V and 6 bases from J; junction bases left unmatched: 6. Germline lookup yields CDR1 SGHRS and CDR2 YFSETQ. The CDR3 has 14 residues. The CDR3 DNA sequence: TGCGCCAGCAGCTTAGCGGGAGGTTGGACCGAGCAGTACTTC. This encodes CASSLAGGWTEQYF.

The chain couples TRBV4-3 to TRBJ2-7, with TRBD2 matching 13 bases. The CDR3 sequence is 15 residues long. Germline trimming cut 2 bases from V and 4 bases from J; bases unmatched to any gene: 2. CDR1 is LGHNA and CDR2 is YSLEER in the germline V gene. The CDR3 bases are TGCGCCAGCAGCCAACGACTAGCGGGAGGTTACGAGCAGTACTTC. Its translation: CASSQRLAGGYEQYF.

The V and J genes are TRBV13 and TRBJ1-3, with D possibly being TRBD1 (6 bases). Germline V gives CDR1 PRHDT, CDR2 FYEKMQ (reference sequence). The CDR3 covers 16 residues. Deletions cut 4 bases from V and 0 bases from J, with 13 bases between. The CDR3 loop is CASSSGVLNSGNTIYF. The CDR3 DNA reads as TGTGCCAGCAGCTCAGGGGTTCTAAACTCTGGAAACACCATATATTTT. The full variable domain, with the rest looked up from reference TRBV13 and TRBJ1-3, is AAGVIQSPRHLIKEKRETATLKCYPIPRHDTVYWYQQGPGQDPQFLISFYEKMQSDKGSIPDRFSAQQFSDYHSELNMSSLELGDSALYFCASSSGVLNSGNTIYFGEGSWLTVV.

The V call is TRBV9, the J call TRBJ2-7; TRBD2 matches at 7 bases. V shed 4 bases and J 4 bases; nucleotides not matched to a gene: 5. Germline V gene sequence: CDR1 SGDLS, CDR2 YYNGEE. The CDR3 totals 13 residues. The CDR3 DNA reads TGTGCCAGCAGCCGAGTAGCGGGTTACGAGCAGTACTTC. Its protein product is CASSRVAGYEQYF.